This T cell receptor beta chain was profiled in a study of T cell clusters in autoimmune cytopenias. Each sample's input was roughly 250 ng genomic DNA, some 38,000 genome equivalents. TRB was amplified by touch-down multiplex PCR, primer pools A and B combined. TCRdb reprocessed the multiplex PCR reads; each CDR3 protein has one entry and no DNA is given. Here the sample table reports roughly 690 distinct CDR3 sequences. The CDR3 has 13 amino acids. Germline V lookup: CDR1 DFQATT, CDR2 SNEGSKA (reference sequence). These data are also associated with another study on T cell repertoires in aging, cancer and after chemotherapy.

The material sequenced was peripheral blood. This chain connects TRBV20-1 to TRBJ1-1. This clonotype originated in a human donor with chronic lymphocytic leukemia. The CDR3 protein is CSARDRGNTEAFF.